In its sample, the clone carrying this TCR beta chain was seen a few times. CDR3 size: 13 residues. Germline assignment: CDR1 LNHDA and CDR2 SQIVND (reference sequence). The ends lost 10 bases at V and 5 bases at J; junction bases unmatched: 7. Unique molecular identifiers were present on the cDNA, and a universal primer site came from template switching. In TCRdb, the 5' RACE reads were re-called with MiXCR into one record per CDR3 protein. Of about 240,000 distinct CDR3 sequences listed, 10% to 15% are singletons. The source of the sample is a study of identical twins. These data were likewise used in another study, on yellow fever vaccine responses in identical twins.

This clonotype originated in a woman in her late teens or twenties in good health. V is TRBV19 and J is TRBJ2-5; 10 bases fit TRBD1. Sequencing was performed on memory (CD45RO+) T cells sorted from blood. CDR3 in amino acids: CATAGQGMETQYF. DNA of the CDR3: TGTGCCACCGCGGGACAGGGGATGGAGACCCAGTACTTC.